Shown below are 29 T cell receptor beta chains from a single sample sequenced in a study of blood T cell repertoires in COVID-19. The table came from immunoSEQ multiplex PCR; TCRdb's copy has only in-frame clones and leaves some out. The sample lists 200,000 to 300,000 clones, around 89% occurring once. The sequencing sample was made of peripheral blood. The receptors derive from a woman aged 40-49 years with acute or convalescent COVID-19.

The chain links TRBV6-1 to TRBJ1-4, with D possibly TRBD1 on 5 matching bases. V shed 3 bases and J shed 1 base, with 12 bases lying between them. Looked up from germline, CDR1 is MNHNS and CDR2 is SASEGT. This CDR3 spans 16 amino acids. In DNA form, the CDR3 reads TGTGCCAGCAGTGATAGGCCGGGGGGAACTAATGAAAAACTGTTTTTT. Its protein product is CASSDRPGGTNEKLFF.

The chain uses TRBV2 and TRBJ1-5; D ambiguous. Trimming removed 4 bases at V and 3 bases at J, with 7 bases between. CDR3 length: 13 amino acids. Germline V CDR1 and CDR2: SNHLY, FYNNEI. The CDR3 DNA follows: TGTGCCAGCAGTGGAGGAATCAATCAGCCCCAGCATTTT. It encodes CASSGGINQPQHF. Filled out from reference TRBV2 and TRBJ1-5, the complete variable domain reads EPEVTQTPSHQVTQMGQEVILRCVPISNHLYFYWYRQILGQKVEFLVSFYNNEISEKSEIFDDQFSVERPDGSNFTLKIRSTKLEDSAMYFCASSGGINQPQHFGDGTRLSIL.

The chain recombines TRBV7-9 with TRBJ1-1, with D tentatively TRBD1 (6 bases). Germline lookup yields CDR1 SEHNR and CDR2 FQNEAQ (reference sequence). V was cut by 3 bases and J by 0 bases, with 8 bases left in between. This CDR3 region has 14 residues. CDR3 amino acids: CASSFDRLNTEAFF. The DNA for the CDR3 is TGTGCCAGCAGCTTCGACAGGCTGAACACTGAAGCTTTCTTT.

The V and J genes are TRBV2 and TRBJ1-5, with a weak D call TRBD1 (6 bases). The CDR3 totals 14 residues. Per the germline V gene, CDR1 is SNHLY and CDR2 is FYNNEI. Deletions cut 6 bases from V and 1 base from J, with 10 bases between. The CDR3 DNA is TGTGCCAGCAGACGAGGGGGAAGCAATCAGCCCCAGCATTTT. It specifies CASRRGGSNQPQHF.

The chain joins TRBV30 to TRBJ1-4; maybe TRBD1 (5 bases). Germline assignment: CDR1 GTSNPN and CDR2 SVGIG (reference sequence). The ends were cut back, 1 base at V and 8 bases at J, with 17 bases in the middle. CDR3 size: 15 residues. The CDR3 here is CAWSGGEGAREKLFF. The CDR3 DNA reads as TGTGCCTGGAGTGGGGGTGAAGGGGCGCGCGAAAAACTGTTTTTT.

V gene TRBV6-5 combines with J gene TRBJ1-2; D ambiguous. Germline CDR1 and CDR2: MNHEY and SVGAGI. Trimming removed 2 bases from V and 7 bases from J, with 11 bases in between. This CDR3 is built from 13 residues. The CDR3, as DNA: TGTGCCAGCAGTTACAACGTTAGAAGTGGCTACACCTTC. Translating it yields CASSYNVRSGYTF.

V and J are TRBV6-5 and TRBJ1-1; TRBD1 aligns across 8 bases. V lost 2 bases and J lost 5; bases outside the gene matches: 7. The CDR3 totals 15 residues. Germline-derived CDR1 and CDR2 are MNHEY and SVGAGI. The CDR3: CASSYRYRGGTEAFF. The CDR3 nucleotides read TGTGCCAGCAGTTACCGCTACAGGGGGGGGACTGAAGCTTTCTTT.

The chain employs TRBV19 and TRBJ2-2; perhaps TRBD1 as D (5 bases). Trimming removed 4 bases from V and 1 base from J, with 7 bases in between. CDR3 size: 14 residues. CDR1 and CDR2 from the germline V gene are LNHDA and SQIVND (reference sequence). CDR3 region: CASSTQGNTGELFF. CDR3 sequence (DNA): TGTGCCAGTAGTACCCAGGGGAACACCGGGGAGCTGTTTTTT.

The rearrangement links TRBV5-6 to TRBJ2-7; TRBD2 matches 13 bases. V dropped 0 bases and J dropped 7; count of bases not matched to a gene: 10. The CDR3 totals 17 residues. From germline, CDR1 is SGHDT and CDR2 YYEEEE. The CDR3 is CASSLGVVGLAGEEQYV. The CDR3 DNA reads TGTGCCAGCAGCTTGGGAGTGGTAGGACTAGCGGGGGAAGAGCAGTACGTC.

The V call is TRBV5-6, the J call TRBJ1-2; 9 bases line up with TRBD1. The germline V gene encodes CDR1 SGHDT and CDR2 YYEEEE. The CDR3 consists of 15 residues. Losses at the gene ends were 3 bases for V and 3 bases for J; bases not matched to a gene: 6. The CDR3 sequence: CASSYLTGGDYGYTF. CDR3 coding DNA: TGTGCCAGCAGCTATCTGACAGGGGGTGACTATGGCTACACCTTC.

The chain is built from TRBV10-3 and TRBJ1-2, with a possible D match to TRBD1 (6 bases). V lost 6 bases and J 3 bases, leaving 23 bases between the germline ends. There are 17 residues in the CDR3. The germline V gene has CDR1 ENHRY and CDR2 SYGVKD. In DNA, the CDR3 is TGTGCCATCAGATCAGGGCCTGAGGGGGGGCTGCACTATGGCTACACCTTC. Translating gives CAIRSGPEGGLHYGYTF.

The V and J genes are TRBV2 and TRBJ1-5; the D is unclear. This CDR3 is built from 14 residues. CDR1 and CDR2 (germline): SNHLY, FYNNEI. V lost 5 bases and J lost 4, with 12 bases in between. The CDR3 DNA reads TGTGCCAGCAGTACCTTAGGACTTAATCAGCCCCAGCATTTT. This codes for CASSTLGLNQPQHF.

The chain uses TRBV19 and TRBJ1-6; TRBD1 matches at 10 bases. CDR3 size: 13 residues. V was pared by 7 bases and J by 10 bases, with 4 bases of the junction left unmatched. Germline V gene lookup returns CDR1 LNHDA and CDR2 SQIVND (reference sequence). The DNA of the CDR3 is TGTGCCAGTAAGGGACAGGGGAGCTCACCCCTCCACTTT. This codes for CASKGQGSSPLHF.

The chain has TRBV19 and TRBJ1-2; 7 bases agree with TRBD1. This CDR3 comprises 15 residues. The V gene's germline CDR1 is LNHDA and CDR2 SQIVND (reference sequence). Unmatched junction bases numbered 14, after V lost 6 bases and J lost 7 bases. CDR3 DNA: TGTGCCAGTAGGATACTCGGGACAGCATTTGGTGGCTACACCTTC. This gives the protein CASRILGTAFGGYTF.

The chain joins TRBV12-3 or TRBV12-4 to TRBJ1-2; D gene uncertain. CDR3 length: 13 residues. Deletions cut 2 bases from V and 7 bases from J, with 11 bases between. CDR3 in DNA: TGTGCCAGCAGTTTATTTAGGGAGGGTGGCTACACCTTC. Translating it yields CASSLFREGGYTF.

The chain carries TRBV24-1 and TRBJ1-5, with 8 bases aligning to TRBD1. Germline CDR1 reads KGHDR; CDR2 reads SFDVKD. The CDR3 covers 14 residues. V dropped 8 bases and J dropped 7; count of bases not matched to a gene: 9. In DNA, the CDR3 is TGTGCCACCACCCCGACAGGGGCAGGGCAGCCCCAGCATTTT. Translated, it gives CATTPTGAGQPQHF.

V is TRBV30 and J is TRBJ1-2; TRBD1 matches at 11 bases. Germline-derived CDR1 and CDR2 are GTSNPN and SVGIG (reference sequence). With 3 bases clipped from V and 7 bases from J, the junction kept 10 bases outside the gene matches. This CDR3 is built from 15 residues. CDR3 amino acids: CAWRALDRGLSGYTF. The CDR3 DNA sequence: TGTGCCTGGAGAGCCCTGGACAGGGGGCTGTCTGGCTACACCTTC.

This sequence joins TRBV13 and TRBJ2-3; 8 bases fit TRBD2. Germline V CDR1 and CDR2: PRHDT, FYEKMQ (reference sequence). The junction had 14 bases not matched to a gene; V was cut back by 4 bases and J by 5 bases. CDR3 size: 17 residues. CDR3 DNA sequence: TGTGCCAGCAGCTCCCGCAGGGTCGGGGGGGCCAGAGATACGCAGTATTTT. Translating it yields CASSSRRVGGARDTQYF.

The chain combines TRBV5-1 with TRBJ2-1; D gene unclear. V lost 2 bases and J lost 7, with 7 bases in between. The CDR3 spans 12 residues. Germline loops: CDR1 SGHRS, CDR2 YFSETQ. DNA for the CDR3: TGCGCCAGCAGCTTTGTCTTAAATGAGCAGTTCTTC. The encoded protein is CASSFVLNEQFF.

The J gene is TRBJ1-6, the V gene TRBV3-1 (or the pseudogene TRBV3-2); D might be TRBD1 (5 bases). Trimming left V 2 bases short and J 9 bases short, with 11 bases between. CDR3 size: 14 residues. Germline CDR1 and CDR2: LGHDT and YNNKEL (reference sequence). For the CDR3, the DNA is TGTGCCAGCAGCCAAAGGGACGGGGGTTCACCCCTCCACTTT. Translated, it gives CASSQRDGGSPLHF.

CDR3 amino acids: CASSILPGQGRTGELFF. The CDR3 nucleotides read TGTGCCAGTAGTATTCTTCCGGGACAGGGTCGCACCGGGGAGCTGTTTTTT. The rearrangement links TRBV19 to TRBJ2-2; 9 bases are a match to TRBD1. CDR3 length: 17 amino acids. Trimming took 3 bases from V and 4 from J; bases not matched to a gene: 9. Germline V gene sequence: CDR1 LNHDA, CDR2 SQIVND (reference sequence).

This chain's CDR3 is CASSLNRYSNQPQHF. Written as DNA, the CDR3 is TGCGCCAGCAGCCTCAACAGATATAGCAATCAGCCCCAGCATTTT. The chain couples TRBV4-1 to TRBJ1-5; no definite D call. With 4 bases removed from V and 0 bases from J, the gap between germline ends came to 10 bases. The V gene's germline CDR1 is MGHRA and CDR2 YSYEKL. The CDR3 runs 15 residues.

This clone showed up just once. V and J are TRBV7-2 and TRBJ2-5; D perhaps matches TRBD2 (5 bases). The V gene lost 1 base and the J gene lost 2 bases, with 8 bases spanning the gap. CDR1 and CDR2 (germline): SGHTA, FQGNSA. CDR3 length equals 14 residues. The CDR3 DNA reads TGTGCCAGCAGCTTAGATCGGGGTCAAGAGACCCAGTACTTC. It encodes CASSLDRGQETQYF. Full variable domain (outside the CDR3, taken from reference TRBV7-2 and TRBJ2-5): GAGVSQSPSNKVTEKGKDVELRCDPISGHTALYWYRQSLGQGLEFLIYFQGNSAPDKSGLPSDRFSAERTGGSVSTLTIQRTQQEDSAVYLCASSLDRGQETQYFGPGTRLLVL.

This rearrangement joins TRBV5-6 to TRBJ1-2; possibly TRBD1 for D (6 bases). The germline V gene encodes CDR1 SGHDT and CDR2 YYEEEE. Trimming stripped 0 bases from V and 5 bases from J, with 8 bases between. The CDR3 consists of 13 residues. The CDR3 nucleotides read TGTGCCAGCAGCTTGGGGACAGAGTATGGCTACACCTTC. Its protein is CASSLGTEYGYTF.

The chain joins TRBV6-2 or TRBV6-3 to TRBJ2-5; 10 bases are shared with TRBD2. The trim removed 6 bases at V and 0 bases at J, leaving 7 bases unmatched. The length of the CDR3 is 16 residues. Germline CDR1 is MNHEY and CDR2 is SVGEGT. CDR3 loop: CASSPSGGRYQETQYF. Written as DNA, the CDR3 is TGTGCCAGCAGCCCTAGCGGGGGACGGTACCAAGAGACCCAGTACTTC.

The chain joins TRBV27 to TRBJ2-3, with TRBD1 matching 9 bases. This CDR3 is built from 13 residues. V dropped 10 bases and J dropped 5; count of bases not matched to a gene: 7. CDR1 is MNHEY and CDR2 is SMNVEV in the germline V gene (reference sequence). The CDR3, as DNA: TGTGCCACCGAGGACAGGGGAGTAGATACGCAGTATTTT. This gives the protein CATEDRGVDTQYF.

As concerns this clone: The sample contains more than one DNA sequence encoding this CDR3. The chain combines TRBV7-2 with TRBJ2-1; 8 bases match TRBD1. The V gene's germline CDR1 is SGHTA and CDR2 FQGNSA. This CDR3 has 15 residues. J lost 1 base, V lost 4 bases, and 3 bases had no gene match. The chain's CDR3 is CASSSGQGSYNEQFF. CDR3 DNA sequence: TGTGCCAGCAGCTCCGGACAGGGTTCCTACAATGAGCAGTTCTTC.

The V call is TRBV9, the J call TRBJ1-1; 8 bases agree with TRBD1. Germline lookup yields CDR1 SGDLS and CDR2 YYNGEE. V was pared by 4 bases and J by 1 base, with 6 bases of the junction left unmatched. There are 15 residues in the CDR3. Here the CDR3 reads CASSPYRGTNTEAFF. CDR3 bases: TGTGCCAGCAGCCCATACAGGGGGACGAACACTGAAGCTTTCTTT. Looking up the rest from reference TRBV9 and TRBJ1-1 gives the full variable domain: DSGVTQTPKHLITATGQRVTLRCSPRSGDLSVYWYQQSLDQGLQFLIQYYNGEERAKGNILERFSAQQFPDLHSELNLSSLELGDSALYFCASSPYRGTNTEAFFGQGTRLTVV.

This clone has only a few counts. The chain uses TRBV7-9 and TRBJ1-2; D is unclear. With 7 bases removed from V and 4 bases from J, the gap between germline ends came to 13 bases. CDR3 size: 13 residues. Germline assignment: CDR1 SEHNR and CDR2 FQNEAQ (reference sequence). CDR3 sequence: CASIPGESYGYTF. The CDR3 DNA follows: TGTGCCAGCATCCCCGGGGAAAGCTATGGCTACACCTTC.